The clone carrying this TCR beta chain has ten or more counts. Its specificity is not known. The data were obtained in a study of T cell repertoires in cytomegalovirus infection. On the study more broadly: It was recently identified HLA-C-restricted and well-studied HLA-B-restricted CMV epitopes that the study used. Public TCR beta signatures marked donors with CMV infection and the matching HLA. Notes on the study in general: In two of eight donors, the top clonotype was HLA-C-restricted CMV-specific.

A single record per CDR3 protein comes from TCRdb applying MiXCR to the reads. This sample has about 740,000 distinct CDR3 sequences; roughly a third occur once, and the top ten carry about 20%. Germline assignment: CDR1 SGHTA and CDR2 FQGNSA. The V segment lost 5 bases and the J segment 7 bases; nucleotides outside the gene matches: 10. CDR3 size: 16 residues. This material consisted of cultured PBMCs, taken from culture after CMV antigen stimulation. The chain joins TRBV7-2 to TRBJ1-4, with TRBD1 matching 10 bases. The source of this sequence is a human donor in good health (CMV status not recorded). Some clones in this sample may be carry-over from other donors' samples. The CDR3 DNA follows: TGTGCCAGCAGCCCACAGACAGGGGGCCTATCTGAAAAACTGTTTTTT. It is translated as CASSPQTGGLSEKLFF.